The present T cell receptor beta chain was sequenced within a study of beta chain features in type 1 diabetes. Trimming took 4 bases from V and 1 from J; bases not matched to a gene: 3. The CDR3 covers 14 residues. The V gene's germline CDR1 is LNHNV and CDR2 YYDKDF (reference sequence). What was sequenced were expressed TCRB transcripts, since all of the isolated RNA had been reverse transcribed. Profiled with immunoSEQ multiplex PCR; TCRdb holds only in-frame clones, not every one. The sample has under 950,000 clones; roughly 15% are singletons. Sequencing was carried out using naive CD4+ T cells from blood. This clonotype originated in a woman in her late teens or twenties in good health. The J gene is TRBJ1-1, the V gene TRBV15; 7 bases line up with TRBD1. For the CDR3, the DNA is TGTGCCACCAGCATTGGGACAGCGAACACTGAAGCTTTCTTT. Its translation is CATSIGTANTEAFF.